This TCR beta chain is drawn from a study of OX40 agonist ivuxolimab in advanced cancers. Study details: Ivuxolimab, an antibody that agonizes OX40 (CD134), was administered to the patients. At 65% to 90% male, the cohort had a mean age of 60 years, ranging from about 23 to 79. Broader study findings: Doses of 0.1 to 3.0 mg/kg were accompanied by clonal expansion of CD4+ and CD8+ blood T cells by week 6.

TCRdb's copy holds only in-frame clones and misses some; the assay was immunoSEQ multiplex PCR. Of approximately 88,000 clones listed, more than 70% are singletons. The CDR3 is 18 amino acids. Germline lookup yields CDR1 SGHNT and CDR2 YENEEA. V was trimmed by 0 bases and J by 0 bases, leaving 15 bases between them. With regard to this clone: Its antigen remains unknown.

The sequence derives from an adult with an advanced solid tumor such as melanoma, head and neck, liver or kidney cancer. The chain has TRBV11-3 and TRBJ2-1; D remains unclear. This specimen consisted of CD4+ or CD8+ T cells sorted from blood, obtained in a trial of the OX40 agonist ivuxolimab. CDR3 DNA: TGTGCCAGCAGCTTAGATTGGGGAAAACTTAGCTCCTACAATGAGCAGTTCTTC. It is translated as CASSLDWGKLSSYNEQFF.